This T cell receptor beta chain was recovered during a study of cytomegalovirus exposure and HLA in healthy donors. Overall study context: The approximately 120 million unique TCR beta sequences, from about 180 million T cells, were found by an earlier analysis. Study outcomes and limitations: Segments of the TCR beta V type were, in most cases, productive about 90% or about 30% of the time in an earlier analysis. According to a later analysis, most TCR beta chains associated with CMV appeared HLA-restricted. Later, TCR association rates were found to vary by HLA locus, highest for DRB1 and lowest for HLA-C.

This PCR relied on a set of 60 Vbeta primers and 13 Jbeta primers. The protocol was immunoSEQ multiplex PCR, while the TCRdb copy is restricted to in-frame clones and leaves out a portion. The table lists approximately 120,000 clones, approximately 78% of them singletons. This clone occurred once. Antigen specificity is unknown. The sample has other DNA sequences that encode this CDR3 too. The receptor was isolated from a man aged 35 to 55 in good health and CMV-seronegative. Sequenced material: PBMCs.

The CDR3 DNA reads as TGTGCCAGCAGCGTAGAACCGGGGGCGAACACCGGGGAGCTGTTTTTT. It yields the protein CASSVEPGANTGELFF. The chain employs TRBV9 and TRBJ2-2, with a tentative D call TRBD2 (6 bases). V gave up 0 bases and J gave up 0 bases, with 9 bases separating them. Germline assignment: CDR1 SGDLS and CDR2 YYNGEE. This CDR3 has 16 amino acids.